This TCR beta chain was documented in a study of blood T cell repertoires in COVID-19. This CDR3 has 14 residues. Germline assignment: CDR1 SGHDT and CDR2 YYEEEE. Between the trimmed V and J ends, which lost 0 bases and 7 bases, there was a span of 14 bases. Here immunoSEQ multiplex PCR was the method, and the copy in TCRdb shows in-frame clones only, minus some. The profile shows about 64,000 clones, about 70% of them singletons. This TCR came from a human donor in a cohort sampled during active COVID-19. The V and J genes are TRBV5-6 and TRBJ2-7, with a tentative D call TRBD2 (6 bases). Sequencing input: peripheral blood. The CDR3 coding sequence is TGTGCCAGCAGCTTGGGCGGGGCCCTAGGGGAGCAGTACTTC. Encoded protein: CASSLGGALGEQYF.